These 9 T cell receptor beta chains were all obtained from the same sample, sequenced in a study of early stage breast cancer tumors. Assay used: immunoSEQ multiplex PCR; TCRdb lists only in-frame clones, some missing. The sample lists 40,000 to 60,000 clones, approximately 83% occurring once. The specimen was blood. The receptors were gathered from a person aged 45-60 years with breast cancer.

V and J are TRBV25-1 and TRBJ2-7, with 8 bases aligning to TRBD2. CDR1 and CDR2 (germline): MGHDK, SYGVNS. The CDR3 contains 14 residues. With V trimmed by 6 bases and J by 6 bases, 10 bases remained unmatched. The CDR3 nucleotides are TGTGCCAGCAGGTTGCGGGGGGATCGTCTCGAGCAGTACTTC. As protein: CASRLRGDRLEQYF.

The chain has TRBV4-2 and TRBJ2-7; TRBD1 is a possible D gene (6 bases). Germline assignment: CDR1 LGHNA and CDR2 YNFKEQ. The CDR3 has 15 amino acids. The V end lost 0 bases, the J end lost 4 bases, and 13 bases lay between the germline ends. This chain's CDR3 is CASSQEGQGTYEQYF. CDR3 DNA sequence: TGTGCCAGCAGCCAAGAAGGGCAGGGGACGTACGAGCAGTACTTC.

The chain joins TRBV9 to TRBJ2-3; no firm D call. V shed 0 bases and J shed 1 base, with 9 bases lying between them. The CDR3 extends over 15 amino acids. Germline values: CDR1 SGDLS, CDR2 YYNGEE. CDR3 in amino acids: CASSVVNTGTDTQYF. CDR3 bases: TGTGCCAGCAGCGTAGTGAATACCGGCACAGATACGCAGTATTTT.

The chain combines TRBV28 with TRBJ1-5; 10 bases align to TRBD1. CDR1 and CDR2 (germline): MDHEN, SYDVKM. The ends lost 4 bases at V and 0 bases at J; junction bases unmatched: 9. This CDR3 has 18 residues. CDR3 DNA sequence: TGTGCCAGCAGTTCCCGGGGACAGGGGCGATATAGCAATCAGCCCCAGCATTTT. This codes for CASSSRGQGRYSNQPQHF.

The V call is TRBV6-1, the J call TRBJ1-1; D gene unclear. Germline lookup yields CDR1 MNHNS and CDR2 SASEGT. This CDR3 contains 15 residues. Trimming left V 4 bases short and J 1 base short, with 13 bases between. The CDR3 is CASSAGGVRNTEAFF. The CDR3 bases are TGTGCCAGCAGTGCCGGTGGCGTTCGGAACACTGAAGCTTTCTTT.

The CDR3 spells CASSTLAGGGNEQFF. The DNA of the CDR3 is TGTGCCAGTAGTACGCTAGCGGGGGGTGGCAATGAGCAGTTCTTC. V and J are TRBV19 and TRBJ2-1; 11 bases fit TRBD2. The CDR3 is 15 residues long. Germline loops: CDR1 LNHDA, CDR2 SQIVND (reference sequence). The V and J ends lost 4 bases and 6 bases, in that order; junction bases with no gene match: 5.

This clone was counted once. The chain combines TRBV28 with TRBJ1-5, with D possibly TRBD1 on 6 matching bases. Germline V CDR1 and CDR2: MDHEN, SYDVKM. Trimming pared 5 bases from V and 5 bases from J, leaving 19 bases between. The CDR3 spans 16 residues. CDR3 amino acids: CASSGGQGGGDQPQHF. The CDR3 coding sequence is TGTGCCAGCAGTGGGGGCCAGGGAGGGGGGGATCAGCCCCAGCATTTT.

The chain couples TRBV14 to TRBJ2-7, with 9 bases fitting TRBD2. The germline V gene encodes CDR1 SGHDN and CDR2 FVKESK. The CDR3 has 17 residues. J gave up 1 base and V 1 base, and 8 bases lay outside the gene matches. CDR3 sequence reads: CASSQVLAGTDSYEQYF. As DNA, the CDR3 is TGTGCCAGCAGCCAAGTGCTAGCGGGGACGGATTCCTACGAGCAGTACTTC.

The chain has TRBV4-3 and TRBJ2-7, with 7 bases matching TRBD2. The CDR3 contains 16 residues. In germline, CDR1 is LGHNA, CDR2 YSLEER. Germline trimming cut 0 bases from V and 3 bases from J; bases unmatched to any gene: 8. The CDR3 reads CASSQDGASGSYEQYF. CDR3 DNA: TGCGCCAGCAGCCAAGACGGGGCTAGCGGAAGCTACGAGCAGTACTTC.